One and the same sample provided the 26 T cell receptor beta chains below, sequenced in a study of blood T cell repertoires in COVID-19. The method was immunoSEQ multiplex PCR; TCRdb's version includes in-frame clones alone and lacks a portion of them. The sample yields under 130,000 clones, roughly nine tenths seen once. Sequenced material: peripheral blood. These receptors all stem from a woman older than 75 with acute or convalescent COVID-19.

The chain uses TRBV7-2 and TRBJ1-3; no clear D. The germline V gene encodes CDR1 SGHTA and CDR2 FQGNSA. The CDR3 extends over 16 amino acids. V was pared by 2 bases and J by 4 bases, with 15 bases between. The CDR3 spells CASSLPPTILGNTIYF. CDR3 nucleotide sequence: TGTGCCAGCAGCTTACCCCCGACAATTCTCGGAAACACCATATATTTT. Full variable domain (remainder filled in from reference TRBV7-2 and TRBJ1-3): GAGVSQSPSNKVTEKGKDVELRCDPISGHTALYWYRQSLGQGLEFLIYFQGNSAPDKSGLPSDRFSAERTGGSVSTLTIQRTQQEDSAVYLCASSLPPTILGNTIYFGEGSWLTVV.

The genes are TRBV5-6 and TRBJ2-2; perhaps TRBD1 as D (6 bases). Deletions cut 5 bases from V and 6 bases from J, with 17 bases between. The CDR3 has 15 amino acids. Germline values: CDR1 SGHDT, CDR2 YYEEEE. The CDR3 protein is CASSMVGARAGELFF. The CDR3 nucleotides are TGTGCCAGCAGTATGGTGGGGGCAAGGGCCGGGGAGCTGTTTTTT.

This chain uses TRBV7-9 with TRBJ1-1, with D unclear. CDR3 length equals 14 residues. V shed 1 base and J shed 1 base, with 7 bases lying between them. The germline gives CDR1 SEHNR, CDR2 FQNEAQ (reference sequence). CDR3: CASSLEASNTEAFF. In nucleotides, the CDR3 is TGTGCCAGCAGCTTAGAAGCGTCGAACACTGAAGCTTTCTTT.

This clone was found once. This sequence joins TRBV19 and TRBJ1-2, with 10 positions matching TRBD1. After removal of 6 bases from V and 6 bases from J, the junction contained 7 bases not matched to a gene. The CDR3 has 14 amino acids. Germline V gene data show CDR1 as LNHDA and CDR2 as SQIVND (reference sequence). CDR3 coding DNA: TGTGCCAGTAGCTTACGGGACAGGGGTAATGGCTACACCTTC. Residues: CASSLRDRGNGYTF. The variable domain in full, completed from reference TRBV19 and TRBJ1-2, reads DGGITQSPKYLFRKEGQNVTLSCEQNLNHDAMYWYRQDPGQGLRLIYYSQIVNDFQKGDIAEGYSVSREKKESFPLTVTSAQKNPTAFYLCASSLRDRGNGYTFGSGTRLTVV.

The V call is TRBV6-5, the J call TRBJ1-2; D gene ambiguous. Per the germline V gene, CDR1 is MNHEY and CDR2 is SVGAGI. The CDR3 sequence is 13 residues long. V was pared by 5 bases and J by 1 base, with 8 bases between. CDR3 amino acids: CASSLTINYGYTF. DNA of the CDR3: TGTGCCAGCAGTCTGACAATTAACTATGGCTACACCTTC.

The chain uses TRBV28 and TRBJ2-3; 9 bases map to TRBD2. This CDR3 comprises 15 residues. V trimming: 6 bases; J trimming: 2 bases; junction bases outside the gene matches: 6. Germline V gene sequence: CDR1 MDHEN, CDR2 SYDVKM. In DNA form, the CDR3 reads TGTGCCAGCAGCCTTAGCGGGGGCTTCACAGATACGCAGTATTTT. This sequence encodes CASSLSGGFTDTQYF.

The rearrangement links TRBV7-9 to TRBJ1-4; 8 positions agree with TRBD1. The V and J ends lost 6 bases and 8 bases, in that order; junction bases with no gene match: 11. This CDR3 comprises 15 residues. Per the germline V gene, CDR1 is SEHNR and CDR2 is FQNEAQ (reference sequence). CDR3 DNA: TGTGCCAGCAGTCCCTGGACAGGGAGAAGAGAAAAACTGTTTTTT. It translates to CASSPWTGRREKLFF.

CDR3 residues: CASSQRGPQRGNTIYF. The CDR3 nucleotides are TGTGCCAGCAGTCAGCGGGGCCCCCAAAGAGGAAACACCATATATTTT. V is TRBV6-7 and J is TRBJ1-3, with a tentative D call TRBD1 (5 bases). TRBV6-7 is flagged as an ORF with uncertain function. V lost 5 bases and J lost 4, with 18 bases in between. This CDR3 is built from 16 residues.

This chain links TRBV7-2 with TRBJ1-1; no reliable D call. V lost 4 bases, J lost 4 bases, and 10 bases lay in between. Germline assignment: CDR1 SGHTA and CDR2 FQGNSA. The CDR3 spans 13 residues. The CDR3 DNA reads TGTGCCAGCAGCTCCCTGTGGAGCACTGAAGCTTTCTTT. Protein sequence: CASSSLWSTEAFF.

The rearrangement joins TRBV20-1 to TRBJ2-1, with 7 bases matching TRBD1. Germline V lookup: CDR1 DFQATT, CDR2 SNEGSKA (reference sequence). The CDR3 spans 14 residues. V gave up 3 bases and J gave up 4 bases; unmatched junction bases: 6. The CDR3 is CSASQGQSYNEQFF. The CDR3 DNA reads TGCAGTGCTAGTCAGGGACAGAGTTACAATGAGCAGTTCTTC.

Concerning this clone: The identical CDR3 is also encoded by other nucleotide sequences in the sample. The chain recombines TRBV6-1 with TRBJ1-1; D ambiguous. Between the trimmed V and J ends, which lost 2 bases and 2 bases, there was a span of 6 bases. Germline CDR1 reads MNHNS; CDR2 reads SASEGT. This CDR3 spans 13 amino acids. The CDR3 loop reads CASSERRNTEAFF. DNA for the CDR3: TGTGCCAGCAGTGAAAGGAGAAACACTGAAGCTTTCTTT.

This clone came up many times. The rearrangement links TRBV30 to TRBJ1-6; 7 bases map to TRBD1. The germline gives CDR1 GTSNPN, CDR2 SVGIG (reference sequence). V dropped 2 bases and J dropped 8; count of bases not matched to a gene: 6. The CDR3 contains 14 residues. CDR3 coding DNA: TGTGCCTGGAGTAGGACAGGTGGATATTCACCCCTCCACTTT. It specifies CAWSRTGGYSPLHF.

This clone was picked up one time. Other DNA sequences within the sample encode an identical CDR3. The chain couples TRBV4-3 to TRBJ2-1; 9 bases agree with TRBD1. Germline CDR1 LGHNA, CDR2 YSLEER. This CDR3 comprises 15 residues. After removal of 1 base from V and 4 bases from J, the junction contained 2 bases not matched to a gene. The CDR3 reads CASSQGGTGYNEQFF. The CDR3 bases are TGCGCCAGCAGCCAAGGTGGGACAGGGTACAATGAGCAGTTCTTC.

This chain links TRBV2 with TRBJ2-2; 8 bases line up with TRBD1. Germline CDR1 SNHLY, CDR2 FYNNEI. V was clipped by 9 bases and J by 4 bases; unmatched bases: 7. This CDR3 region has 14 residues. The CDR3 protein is CARDTGGPTGELFF. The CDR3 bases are TGTGCCAGGGACACAGGGGGGCCCACCGGGGAGCTGTTTTTT.

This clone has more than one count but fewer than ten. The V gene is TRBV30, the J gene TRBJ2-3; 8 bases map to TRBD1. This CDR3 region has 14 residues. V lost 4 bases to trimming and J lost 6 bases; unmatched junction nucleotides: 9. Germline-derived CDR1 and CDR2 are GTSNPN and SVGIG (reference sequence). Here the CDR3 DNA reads TGTGCCTGGAAAATGGGCAGGGGGCTGGATACGCAGTATTTT. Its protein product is CAWKMGRGLDTQYF. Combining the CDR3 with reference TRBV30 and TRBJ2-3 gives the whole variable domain SQTIHQWPATLVQPVGSPLSLECTVEGTSNPNLYWYRQAAGRGLQLLFYSVGIGQISSEVPQNLSASRPQDRQFILSSKKLLLSDSGFYLCAWKMGRGLDTQYFGPGTRLTVL.

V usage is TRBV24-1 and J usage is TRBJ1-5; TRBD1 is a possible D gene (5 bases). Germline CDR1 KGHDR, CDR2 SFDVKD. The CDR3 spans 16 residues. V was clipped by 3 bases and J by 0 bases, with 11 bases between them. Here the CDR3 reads CATSDATDFSNQPQHF. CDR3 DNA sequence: TGTGCCACCAGTGATGCGACAGACTTTAGCAATCAGCCCCAGCATTTT.

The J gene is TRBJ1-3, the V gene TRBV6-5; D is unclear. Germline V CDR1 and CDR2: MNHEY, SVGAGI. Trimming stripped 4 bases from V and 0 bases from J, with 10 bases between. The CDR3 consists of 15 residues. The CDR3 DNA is TGTGCCAGCAGTTTCCGGTCAAGCTCTGGAAACACCATATATTTT. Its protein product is CASSFRSSSGNTIYF.

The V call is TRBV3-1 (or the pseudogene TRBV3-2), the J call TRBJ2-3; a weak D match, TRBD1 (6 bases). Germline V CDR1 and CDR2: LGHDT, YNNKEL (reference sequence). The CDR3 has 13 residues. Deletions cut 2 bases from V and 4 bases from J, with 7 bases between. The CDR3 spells CASSQTGPDTQYF. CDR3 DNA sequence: TGTGCCAGCAGCCAAACAGGGCCAGATACGCAGTATTTT.

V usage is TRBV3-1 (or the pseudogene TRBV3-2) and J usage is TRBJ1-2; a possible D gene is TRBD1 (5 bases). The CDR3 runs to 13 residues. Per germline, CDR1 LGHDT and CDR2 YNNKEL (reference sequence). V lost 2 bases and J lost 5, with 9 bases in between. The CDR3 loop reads CASSQLQGYGYTF. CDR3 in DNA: TGTGCCAGCAGCCAACTTCAGGGATATGGCTACACCTTC.

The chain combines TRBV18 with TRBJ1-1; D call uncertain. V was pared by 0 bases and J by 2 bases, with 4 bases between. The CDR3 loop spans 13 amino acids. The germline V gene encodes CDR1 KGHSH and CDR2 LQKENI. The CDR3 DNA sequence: TGTGCCAGCTCACCACCCATTAACACTGAAGCTTTCTTT. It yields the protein CASSPPINTEAFF.

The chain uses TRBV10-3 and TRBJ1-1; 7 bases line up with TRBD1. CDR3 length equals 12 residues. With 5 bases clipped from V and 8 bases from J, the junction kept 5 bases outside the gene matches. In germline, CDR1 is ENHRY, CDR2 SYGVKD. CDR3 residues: CAISLTGREAFF. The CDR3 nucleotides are TGTGCCATCAGTTTGACAGGGAGAGAAGCTTTCTTT.

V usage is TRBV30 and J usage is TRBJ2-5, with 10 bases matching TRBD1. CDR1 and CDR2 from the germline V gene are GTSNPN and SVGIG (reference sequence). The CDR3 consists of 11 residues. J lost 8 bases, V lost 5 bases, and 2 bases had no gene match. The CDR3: CAWGTGETQYF. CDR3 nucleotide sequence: TGTGCCTGGGGGACAGGGGAAACCCAGTACTTC.

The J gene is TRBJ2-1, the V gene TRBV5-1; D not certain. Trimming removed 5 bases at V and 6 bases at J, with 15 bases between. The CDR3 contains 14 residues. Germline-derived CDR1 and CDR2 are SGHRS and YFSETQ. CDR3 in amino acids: CASSISQVLNEQFF. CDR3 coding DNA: TGCGCCAGCAGTATATCCCAGGTGCTCAATGAGCAGTTCTTC.

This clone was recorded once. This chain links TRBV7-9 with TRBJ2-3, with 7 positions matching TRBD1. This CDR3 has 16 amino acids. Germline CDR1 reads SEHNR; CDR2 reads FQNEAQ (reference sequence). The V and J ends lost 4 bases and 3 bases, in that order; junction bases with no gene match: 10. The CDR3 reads CASSWGTAERTDTQYF. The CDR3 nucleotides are TGTGCCAGCAGCTGGGGGACAGCTGAACGTACAGATACGCAGTATTTT.

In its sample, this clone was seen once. The CDR3 here is CSAQPGYGYTF. The DNA for the CDR3 is TGCAGTGCACAGCCCGGCTATGGCTACACCTTC. This chain connects TRBV20-1 to TRBJ1-2; no clear D gene. The germline V and J ends were trimmed by 6 bases and 4 bases, with 9 bases remaining between them. From germline, CDR1 is DFQATT and CDR2 SNEGSKA (reference sequence). This CDR3 has 11 residues.

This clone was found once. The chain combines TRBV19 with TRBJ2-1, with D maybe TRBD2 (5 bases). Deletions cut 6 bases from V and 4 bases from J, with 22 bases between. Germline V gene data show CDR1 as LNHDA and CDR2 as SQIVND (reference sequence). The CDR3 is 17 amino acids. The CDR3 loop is CASSEGRGAISYNEQFF. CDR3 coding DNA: TGTGCCAGTAGCGAAGGTCGGGGAGCGATTTCGTACAATGAGCAGTTCTTC. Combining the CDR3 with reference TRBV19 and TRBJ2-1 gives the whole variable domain DGGITQSPKYLFRKEGQNVTLSCEQNLNHDAMYWYRQDPGQGLRLIYYSQIVNDFQKGDIAEGYSVSREKKESFPLTVTSAQKNPTAFYLCASSEGRGAISYNEQFFGPGTRLTVL.